This TCR beta chain was sequenced during a study of CD8 T cells in Susac syndrome. When the RNA was reverse transcribed, random hexamers were used with an input of roughly 0.45 to 1 ug. TCRdb reanalysed the immunoSEQ multiplex PCR reads using MiXCR and keeps one entry per CDR3 protein. In the table there are some 400,000 distinct CDR3 sequences, 75% to 90% of which are singletons. CD8+ and CD4+ T cells taken from blood had their TCR beta sequenced. Through negative isolation, CD4+ and CD8+ T cells were obtained, while TEMRA cells were enriched using FACS. Sequencing was done on a sample of CD8+ T cells from PBMCs. The clonotype comes from a human donor with multiple sclerosis.

The CDR3 region is CASSQEPGRGPRTGELFF. DNA for the CDR3: TGCGCCAGCAGCCAAGAACCAGGCAGGGGGCCTCGCACCGGGGAGCTGTTTTTT. J is TRBJ2-2 and V is TRBV4-1; 8 positions match TRBD1. The germline V gene has CDR1 MGHRA and CDR2 YSYEKL. With 0 bases clipped from V and 4 bases from J, the junction kept 10 bases outside the gene matches. The CDR3 consists of 18 residues.